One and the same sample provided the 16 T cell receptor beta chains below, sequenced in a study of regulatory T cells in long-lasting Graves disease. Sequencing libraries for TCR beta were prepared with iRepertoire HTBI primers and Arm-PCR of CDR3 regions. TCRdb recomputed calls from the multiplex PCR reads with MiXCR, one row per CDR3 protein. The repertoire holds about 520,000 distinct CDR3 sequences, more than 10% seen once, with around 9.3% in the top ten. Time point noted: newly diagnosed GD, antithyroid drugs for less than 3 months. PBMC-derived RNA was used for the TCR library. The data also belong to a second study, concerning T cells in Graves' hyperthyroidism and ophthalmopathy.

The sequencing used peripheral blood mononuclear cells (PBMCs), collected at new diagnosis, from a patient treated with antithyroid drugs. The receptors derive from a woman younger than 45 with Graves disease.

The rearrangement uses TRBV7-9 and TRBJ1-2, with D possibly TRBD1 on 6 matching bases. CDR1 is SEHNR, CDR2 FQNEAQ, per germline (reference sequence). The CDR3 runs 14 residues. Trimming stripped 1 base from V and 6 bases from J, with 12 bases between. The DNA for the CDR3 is TGTGCCAGCAGCTTAGAATCGGGGGCGGATGGCTACACCTTC. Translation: CASSLESGADGYTF.

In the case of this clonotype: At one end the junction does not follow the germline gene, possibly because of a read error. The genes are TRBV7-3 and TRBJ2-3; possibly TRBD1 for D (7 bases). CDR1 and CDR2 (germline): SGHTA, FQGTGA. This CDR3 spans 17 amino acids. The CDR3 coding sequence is TGTACCAGCAGCTTCAGGGGGGACAGTAACCCCACAGATACGCAGTATTTT. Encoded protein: CTSSFRGDSNPTDTQYF.

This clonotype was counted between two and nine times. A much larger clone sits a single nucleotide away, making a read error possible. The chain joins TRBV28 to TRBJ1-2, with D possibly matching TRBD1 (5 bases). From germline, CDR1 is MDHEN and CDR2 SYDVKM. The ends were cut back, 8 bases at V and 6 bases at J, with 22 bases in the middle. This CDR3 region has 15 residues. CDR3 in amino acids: CASVSWGRGLDGYTF. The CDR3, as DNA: TGTGCCAGCGTGTCATGGGGACGGGGATTAGATGGCTACACCTTC.

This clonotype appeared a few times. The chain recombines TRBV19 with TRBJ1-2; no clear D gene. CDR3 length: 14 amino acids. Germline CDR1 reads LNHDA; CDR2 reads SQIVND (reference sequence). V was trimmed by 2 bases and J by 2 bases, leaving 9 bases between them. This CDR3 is CASSIRARNYGYTF. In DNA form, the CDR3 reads TGTGCCAGTAGTATAAGGGCCAGGAACTATGGCTACACCTTC.

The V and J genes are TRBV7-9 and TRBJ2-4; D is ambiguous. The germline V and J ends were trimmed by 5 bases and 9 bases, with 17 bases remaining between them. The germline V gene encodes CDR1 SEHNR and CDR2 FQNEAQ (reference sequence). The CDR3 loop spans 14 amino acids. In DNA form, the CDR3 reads TGTGCCAGCAGCACAAACACGGTTGAAGGCATTCAGTACTTC. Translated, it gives CASSTNTVEGIQYF.

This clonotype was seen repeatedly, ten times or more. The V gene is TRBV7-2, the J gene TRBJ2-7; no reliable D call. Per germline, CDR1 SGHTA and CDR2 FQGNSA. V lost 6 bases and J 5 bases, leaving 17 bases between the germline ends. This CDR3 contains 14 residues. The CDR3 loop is CASRPSVVADEQYF. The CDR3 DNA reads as TGTGCCAGCAGACCCTCGGTGGTTGCCGACGAGCAGTACTTC. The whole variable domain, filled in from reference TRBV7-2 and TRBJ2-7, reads GAGVSQSPSNKVTEKGKDVELRCDPISGHTALYWYRQSLGQGLEFLIYFQGNSAPDKSGLPSDRFSAERTGGSVSTLTIQRTQQEDSAVYLCASRPSVVADEQYFGPGTRLTVT.

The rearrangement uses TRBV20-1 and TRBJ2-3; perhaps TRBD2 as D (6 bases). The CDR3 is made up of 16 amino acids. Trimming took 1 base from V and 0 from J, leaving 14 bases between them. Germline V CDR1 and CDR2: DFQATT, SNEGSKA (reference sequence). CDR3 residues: CSARGLSGWSTDTQYF. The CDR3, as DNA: TGCAGTGCTAGAGGGTTAAGCGGGTGGAGCACAGATACGCAGTATTTT.

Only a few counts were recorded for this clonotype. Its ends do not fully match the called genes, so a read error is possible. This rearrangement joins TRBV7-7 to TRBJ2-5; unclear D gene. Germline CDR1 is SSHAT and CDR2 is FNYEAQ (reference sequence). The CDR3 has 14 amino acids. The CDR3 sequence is CASSLDSSPGTQYF. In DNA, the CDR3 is TGTGCTAGCAGCTTGGATTCGAGCCCTGGGACCCAGTACTTC. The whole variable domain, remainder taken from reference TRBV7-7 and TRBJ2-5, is GAGVSQSPRYKVTKRGQDVTLRCDPISSHATLYWYQQALGQGPEFLTYFNYEAQPDKSGLPSDRFSAERPEGSISTLTIQRTEQRDSAMYRCASSLDSSPGTQYFGPGTRLLVL.

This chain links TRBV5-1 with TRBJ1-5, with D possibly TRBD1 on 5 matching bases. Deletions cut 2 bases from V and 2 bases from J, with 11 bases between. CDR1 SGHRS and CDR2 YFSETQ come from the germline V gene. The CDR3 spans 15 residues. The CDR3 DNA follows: TGCGCCAGCAGCTTCGAGGGGAGCGGCAATCAGCCCCAGCATTTT. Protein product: CASSFEGSGNQPQHF.

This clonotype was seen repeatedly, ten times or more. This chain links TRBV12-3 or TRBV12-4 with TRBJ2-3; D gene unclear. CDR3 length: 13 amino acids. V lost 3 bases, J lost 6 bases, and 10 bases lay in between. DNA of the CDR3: TGTGCCAGCAGTTTCCTCATAGGGGATACGCAGTATTTT. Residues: CASSFLIGDTQYF.

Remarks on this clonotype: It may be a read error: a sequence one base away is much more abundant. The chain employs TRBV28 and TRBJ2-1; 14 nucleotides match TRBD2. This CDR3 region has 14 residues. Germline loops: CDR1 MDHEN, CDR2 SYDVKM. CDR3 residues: CTSSRTSGRIEQFF. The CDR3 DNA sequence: TGTACCAGCAGTCGGACTAGCGGGAGGATTGAGCAGTTCTTC. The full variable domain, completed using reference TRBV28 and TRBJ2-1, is DVKVTQSSRYLVKRTGEKVFLECVQDMDHENMFWYRQDPGLGLRLIYFSYDVKMKEKGDIPEGYSVSREKKERFSLILESASTNQTSMYLCTSSRTSGRIEQFFGPGTRLTVL.

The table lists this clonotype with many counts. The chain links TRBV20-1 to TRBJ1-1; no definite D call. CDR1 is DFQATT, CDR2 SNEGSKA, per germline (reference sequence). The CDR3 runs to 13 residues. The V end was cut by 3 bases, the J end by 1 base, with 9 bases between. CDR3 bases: TGCAGTGCTAGGGTCAACTCGAACACTGAAGCTTTCTTT. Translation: CSARVNSNTEAFF.

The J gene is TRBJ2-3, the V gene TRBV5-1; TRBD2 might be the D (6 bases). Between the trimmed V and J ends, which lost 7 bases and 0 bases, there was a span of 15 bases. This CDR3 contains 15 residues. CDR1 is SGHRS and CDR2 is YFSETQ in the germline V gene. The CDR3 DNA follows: TGCGCCAGCTTTCAGTCAGGACTAAGCACAGATACGCAGTATTTT. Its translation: CASFQSGLSTDTQYF.

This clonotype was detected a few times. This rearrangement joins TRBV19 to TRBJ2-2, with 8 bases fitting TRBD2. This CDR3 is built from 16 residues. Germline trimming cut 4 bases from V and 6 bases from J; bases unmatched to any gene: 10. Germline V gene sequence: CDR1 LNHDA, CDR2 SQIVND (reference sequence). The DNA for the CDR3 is TGTGCCAGTAGTACCTCGGGACTAGGTATTTCCGGGGAGCTGTTTTTT. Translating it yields CASSTSGLGISGELFF.

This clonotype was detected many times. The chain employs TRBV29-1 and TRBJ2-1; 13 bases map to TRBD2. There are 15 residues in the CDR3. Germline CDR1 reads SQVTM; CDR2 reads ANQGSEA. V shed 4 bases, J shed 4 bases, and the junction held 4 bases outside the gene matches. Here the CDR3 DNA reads TGCAGCGTTGGGACTAGCGGGAGAGGTTACAATGAGCAGTTCTTC. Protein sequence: CSVGTSGRGYNEQFF.

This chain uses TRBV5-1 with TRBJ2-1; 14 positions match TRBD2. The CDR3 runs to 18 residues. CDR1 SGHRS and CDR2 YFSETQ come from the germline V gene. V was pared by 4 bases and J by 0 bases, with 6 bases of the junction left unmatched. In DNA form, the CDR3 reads TGCGCCAGCAGCATACCCGGGACTAGCGGGAGCTCCTACAATGAGCAGTTCTTC. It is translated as CASSIPGTSGSSYNEQFF. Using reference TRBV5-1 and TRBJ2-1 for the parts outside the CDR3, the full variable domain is KAGVTQTPRYLIKTRGQQVTLSCSPISGHRSVSWYQQTPGQGLQFLFEYFSETQRNKGNFPGRFSGRQFSNSRSEMNVSTLELGDSALYLCASSIPGTSGSSYNEQFFGPGTRLTVL.